This entry lists 10 T cell receptor beta chains sequenced from one sample in a study of blood T cell repertoires in COVID-19. Assay: immunoSEQ multiplex PCR; the TCRdb copy retains only in-frame clones and omits some. Of 140,000 to 150,000 clones in the sample, approximately 80% were seen once. Source material: peripheral blood. The receptors stem from a human donor in a cohort sampled during active COVID-19.

The rearrangement joins TRBV5-1 to TRBJ2-7, with 10 bases lining up with TRBD1. This CDR3 spans 15 amino acids. CDR1 is SGHRS and CDR2 is YFSETQ in the germline V gene. Trimming took 4 bases from V and 4 from J; bases not matched to a gene: 8. In DNA, the CDR3 is TGCGCCAGCAGCGCATCGGACAGGGGGACTTACGAGCAGTACTTC. This sequence encodes CASSASDRGTYEQYF.

The chain is built from TRBV19 and TRBJ2-1; possibly TRBD2 for D (6 bases). Trimming left V 2 bases short and J 0 bases short, with 8 bases between. CDR1 is LNHDA and CDR2 is SQIVND in the germline V gene (reference sequence). The CDR3 is 15 amino acids. CDR3 nucleotide sequence: TGTGCCAGTAGTATAAGCGGGCACTCCTACAATGAGCAGTTCTTC. Translation gives CASSISGHSYNEQFF.

J is TRBJ2-7 and V is TRBV5-4; 9 bases agree with TRBD2. The CDR3 has 16 amino acids. J was trimmed by 6 bases and V by 3 bases; bases with no gene match: 13. Germline-derived CDR1 and CDR2 are SGHNT and YYREEE (reference sequence). The CDR3 DNA sequence: TGTGCCAGCAGCTACCCGTCAGGTAGCGGGAGAGGCGAGCAGTACTTC. This codes for CASSYPSGSGRGEQYF.

The V gene is TRBV4-1, the J gene TRBJ2-1; TRBD2 might be the D (6 bases). The CDR3 length is 14 residues. Looked up from germline, CDR1 is MGHRA and CDR2 is YSYEKL. Trimming pared 1 base from V and 8 bases from J, leaving 12 bases between. The CDR3, as DNA: TGCGCCAGCAGCCAAGTGAGGGACTCCGATGAGCAGTTCTTC. It specifies CASSQVRDSDEQFF.

This chain uses TRBV7-9 with TRBJ2-7; no firm D call. Germline V gene lookup returns CDR1 SEHNR and CDR2 FQNEAQ (reference sequence). The CDR3 sequence is 14 residues long. The V end lost 1 base, the J end lost 5 bases, and 12 bases lay between the germline ends. This CDR3 reads CASSLGPGEDEQYF. CDR3 DNA sequence: TGTGCCAGCAGCTTAGGCCCTGGAGAGGACGAGCAGTACTTC.

The chain combines TRBV28 with TRBJ1-2, with 8 bases aligning to TRBD1. Germline CDR1 reads MDHEN; CDR2 reads SYDVKM. J gave up 4 bases and V 7 bases, and 5 bases lay outside the gene matches. The CDR3 totals 13 residues. The CDR3 loop reads CASTDRDTYGYTF. In nucleotides, the CDR3 is TGTGCCAGCACGGACAGGGACACCTATGGCTACACCTTC.

This clone was detected a few times. The chain joins TRBV11-1 to TRBJ2-7; a weak D match, TRBD1 (6 bases). Trimming left V 3 bases short and J 2 bases short, with 11 bases between. The CDR3 runs 14 residues. Germline V lookup: CDR1 SGHAT, CDR2 FQDESV (reference sequence). CDR3 sequence reads: CASSLWGPTYEQYF. The CDR3 bases are TGTGCCAGCAGCTTGTGGGGGCCCACCTACGAGCAGTACTTC.

V is TRBV7-2 and J is TRBJ2-7; tentatively, D is TRBD1 (6 bases). In germline, CDR1 is SGHTA, CDR2 FQGNSA. CDR3 length: 13 amino acids. Trimming cost V 3 bases and J 3 bases, with 9 bases left between them. The CDR3 DNA reads as TGTGCCAGCAGCTTGGGCAGGGGCTACGAGCAGTACTTC. Amino acids: CASSLGRGYEQYF.

CDR3 bases: TGTGCCAGCAGCTTACCAGGGGTGCCCTACGAGCAGTACTTC. Translation gives CASSLPGVPYEQYF. The chain employs TRBV7-8 and TRBJ2-7; possible D gene TRBD1, 6 bases. Looked up from germline, CDR1 is SGHVS and CDR2 is FQNEAQ. The CDR3 spans 14 residues. Trimming left V 2 bases short and J 2 bases short, with 10 bases between.

The CDR3 loop is CASSNRGEQYF. CDR3 DNA sequence: TGTGCCAGCAGCAACAGGGGCGAGCAGTACTTC. This chain joins TRBV12-3 or TRBV12-4 and TRBJ2-7, with 7 bases identical to TRBD1. CDR3 length: 11 amino acids. V lost 6 bases, J lost 6 bases, and 2 bases stayed unmatched.